This T cell receptor beta chain was identified during a study of shared clonotypes between healthy human individuals. As for the study in general: Per donor, CD8 memory used one plate, CD8 naive used two, CD4 memory used three and CD4 naive used three.

Tens of thousands of T cell genomes (approximately 0.2 ug DNA) went into each sorted-subset replicate. Sequenced by immunoSEQ multiplex PCR; TCRdb stores in-frame clones only, minus some. The sample contains roughly 2.2 million clones, about 90% of which appear only once. The sequence derives from a young man in good health. Some clones in this sample may be carry-over from other donors' samples. Sequenced sample: naive CD4+ T cells from PBMCs. Subset indicated: CD45RA+ positively selected.

The CDR3 loop is CASSQYRVEYYGYTF. Here the CDR3 DNA reads TGTGCCAGCAGCCAATACAGGGTGGAATACTATGGCTACACCTTC. The V call is TRBV7-2, the J call TRBJ1-2; D possibly corresponds to TRBD1 (6 bases). Per germline, CDR1 SGHTA and CDR2 FQGNSA. V lost 5 bases to trimming and J lost 3 bases, with 16 bases between them. The CDR3 is 15 amino acids. The full variable domain, completed using reference TRBV7-2 and TRBJ1-2, is GAGVSQSPSNKVTEKGKDVELRCDPISGHTALYWYRQSLGQGLEFLIYFQGNSAPDKSGLPSDRFSAERTGGSVSTLTIQRTQQEDSAVYLCASSQYRVEYYGYTFGSGTRLTVV.